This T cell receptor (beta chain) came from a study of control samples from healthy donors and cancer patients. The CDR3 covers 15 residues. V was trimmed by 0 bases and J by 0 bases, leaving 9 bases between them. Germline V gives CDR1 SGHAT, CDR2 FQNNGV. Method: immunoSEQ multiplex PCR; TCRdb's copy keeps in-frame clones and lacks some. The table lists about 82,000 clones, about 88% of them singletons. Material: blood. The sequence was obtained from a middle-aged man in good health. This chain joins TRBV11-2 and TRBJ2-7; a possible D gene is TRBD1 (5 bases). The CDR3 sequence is CASSLDVGRSYEQYF. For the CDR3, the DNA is TGTGCCAGCAGCTTAGATGTGGGGCGCTCCTACGAGCAGTACTTC.